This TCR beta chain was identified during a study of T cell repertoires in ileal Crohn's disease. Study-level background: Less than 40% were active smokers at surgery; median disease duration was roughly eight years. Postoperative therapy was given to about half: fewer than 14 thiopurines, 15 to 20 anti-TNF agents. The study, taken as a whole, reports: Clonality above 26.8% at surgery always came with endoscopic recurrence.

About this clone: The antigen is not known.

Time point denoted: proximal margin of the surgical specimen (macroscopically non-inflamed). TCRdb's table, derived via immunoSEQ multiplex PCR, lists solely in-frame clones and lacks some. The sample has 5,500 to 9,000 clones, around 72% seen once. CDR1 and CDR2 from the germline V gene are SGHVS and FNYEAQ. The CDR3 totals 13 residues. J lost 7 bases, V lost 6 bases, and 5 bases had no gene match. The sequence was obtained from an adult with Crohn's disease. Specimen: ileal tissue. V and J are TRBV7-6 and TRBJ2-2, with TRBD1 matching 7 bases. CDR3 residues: CASRQDRFGELFF. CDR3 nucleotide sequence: TGTGCCAGCAGACAGGACAGGTTCGGGGAGCTGTTTTTT.